The source of this T cell receptor beta chain is a study of OX40 agonist ivuxolimab in advanced cancers. Regarding the research as a whole: The costimulatory receptor OX40 (CD134) was targeted by ivuxolimab, a fully human IgG2 agonistic monoclonal antibody. Peripheral TCRbeta sequencing was intended to test whether TCR sequence diversity was altered and clonal T-cell expansion was caused by ivuxolimab. Prior anti-PD-1, anti-PD-L1 or anti-CTLA-4 therapy was permitted, and less than 45% of dose-escalation patients had received checkpoint inhibitors. Three dose-escalation patients achieved partial responses, one with hepatocellular carcinoma and two with cutaneous melanoma. Of the roughly 51 patients in dose escalation, approximately 20 had hepatocellular carcinoma, around 15 had melanoma, 9 had renal cell carcinoma and 9 had head and neck cancer. The dose-escalation cohort was around 84% male with a mean age of 60 years, ranging from about 23 to 85. The monotherapy dose-escalation portion (N of about 47 patients) of the phase I ivuxolimab trial is reported in the paper. Intravenous ivuxolimab was administered to patients every 2 weeks at six dose levels: 0.01, 0.1, 0.3, 1.5, 3 and 10 mg/kg.

Turning to this clone: It has no known antigen specificity. The sample holds no much larger clone one base away, and base qualities are not on file.

Genomic DNA was isolated from the sorted cells so that the TCRbeta CDR3 region could be sequenced. TCRbeta CDR3 regions were sequenced using the immunoSEQ Assay. Here the immuneACCESS table is served through TCRdb, limited to in-frame sequences with V and J called. Missing clones are a known gap in these copies; in checked studies unresolved V genes cover under half, and the rest lacks a known reason. Across this sample there are approximately 71,000 clones, with 94% seen only once. Clones ranked in the top ten supply around 14% of the sample. Patients with autoimmune disease history or receiving systemic immunosuppression were excluded from the trial. Peripheral blood for TCR sequencing was collected from all dose cohorts at baseline, on cycle 4 day 1, and on cycle 7 day 1. The samples were drawn from a first-in-human, open-label, multicenter phase I dose-escalation trial of ivuxolimab. Adults with locally advanced or metastatic melanoma, renal cell carcinoma, hepatocellular carcinoma or head and neck squamous cell carcinoma were enrolled in the trial. Before TCR sequencing, CD4+ T cells and CD8+ T cells were sorted from peripheral blood as separate populations.

Study-wide conclusions, independent of this receptor: At doses of 0.1 to 3.0 mg/kg, clonal expansion of both CD4+ and CD8+ blood T cells was observed from baseline to week 6. In the 0.1-3.0 mg/kg groups, partial responders had among the lowest normalized peripheral clonal expansion, particularly in CD8+ T cells. Low levels of normalized T-cell clonal expansion were also shown by some nonresponding patients. Which antigens the clonally expanded peripheral T cells were specific for was not determined. After ivuxolimab, expanded clones were on average more numerous among CD8+ T cells than among CD4+ T cells.

From the germline V gene, CDR1 is SGHVS and CDR2 is FNYEAQ. From its cysteine to its phenylalanine, the CDR3 spans 14 amino acids. This entry keeps only the CDR3 DNA: 42 bases, framed from base 1. At the junction V is shortened by 5 bases and J by 0 bases; bases outside the gene matches: 4. The V gene is TRBV7-6 and the J gene is TRBJ2-7, and TRBD1 matches 7 of the central bases. The material was CD4+ or CD8+ T cells sorted from blood, obtained in a trial of the OX40 agonist ivuxolimab. This TCR derives from an adult with an advanced solid tumor such as melanoma, head and neck, liver or kidney cancer. In nucleotides, the sequence is TGTGCCAGCAGCCTAGGACAGGCCTCCTACGAGCAGTACTTC. It specifies CASSLGQASYEQYF.